One T cell receptor (beta chain) is described in this entry. The sample holds other DNA sequences that translate to the same CDR3. This entry comes from a study of metastatic and nonmetastatic thyroid tumors. Through MiXCR, TCRdb re-clonotyped the PCR reads. Counted here are 6,600 or so clones, approximately 35% occurring once; the ten biggest clones make up around 42%. Trimming left V 7 bases short and J 13 bases short, with 23 bases between. The CDR3 is 14 residues long. CDR1 is SNHLY, CDR2 FYNNEI, per germline. Patients underwent thyroid surgery, and none had received any treatment before it. The sample was tumor tissue. The sequence came from a female donor with papillary thyroid cancer or a benign thyroid nodule (not recorded which). Some clones in this sample may be carry-over from other donors' samples. The chain uses TRBV2 and TRBJ1-5; a weak D match, TRBD1 (6 bases). The CDR3 DNA sequence: TGTGCCAGCAACGGTAACGGGGGCAATCGGCCGCAGCATTTT. Amino acid sequence: CASNGNGGNRPQHF.